This T cell receptor beta chain was observed in a study of PD-L1 blockade in urothelial cancer. The wider study: Administration of atezolizumab to patients began at some point between 2013 and 2014, at 1,200 mg intravenously every 3 weeks.

Patients were living with locally advanced or metastatic urothelial carcinoma. Clones were sequenced by immunoSEQ multiplex PCR, and TCRdb holds only the in-frame ones, with some missing. The table shows tens of thousands of clones, with 82% occurring only once. The sample here was PBMCs, taken around atezolizumab (anti-PD-L1) treatment. This receptor was identified in a man in his sixties or seventies with urothelial cancer.

CDR3 nucleotides: TGTGCCAGCAGCTTAGGCACGGTAAGCTCCTACGAGCAGTACTTC. Amino acid sequence: CASSLGTVSSYEQYF. The J gene is TRBJ2-7, the V gene TRBV7-2; D is uncertain. The germline CDR1 and CDR2 sequences are SGHTA and FQGNSA. Between the trimmed V and J ends, which lost 1 base and 0 bases, there was a span of 10 bases. This CDR3 contains 15 residues.